Listed below are T cell receptor beta chains from one sample, sequenced in a study of metastatic and nonmetastatic thyroid tumors. TCRdb ran MiXCR on the PCR reads. The table has 40,000 to 45,000 clones, under 4% seen once. Sequenced: blood. The receptors here all came from a female donor with papillary thyroid cancer or a benign thyroid nodule (not recorded which). Some clones in this sample may be carry-over from other donors' samples. The CDR3 runs from the conserved cysteine through the conserved F or W.

cdr3_aa,v_call
CATSDLGQGSDTQYF,TRBV24-1
CATSDANIYEQFF,TRBV24-1
CASSHPGLAVWNEQYF,TRBV4-2
CASSDSGDSTEAFF,TRBV6-4
CASSIQGASTEAFF,TRBV19
CASRTGTGGGYTF,TRBV6-1
CASSLAGRRHTEAFF,TRBV5-1
CASSLGGSALDTQYF,TRBV12-3/TRBV12-4
CSATRQGAAQPQHF,TRBV20-1
CASSSRSYNEQFF,TRBV27
CAITLGDGRTDTQYF,TRBV10-3
CASIKHQTGNTEAFF,TRBV28
CSARPPSGGEAFF,TRBV20-1
CASSYRGVKTEAFF,TRBV6-5
CASSSVSGGHTDTQYF,TRBV12-3/TRBV12-4
CSVENINYGYTFGDGGELFF,TRBV20-1
CASSEGGVGYTYEQYF,TRBV6-1
CASTRGRDWSNEQFF,TRBV5-1
CASSLAWRGSTDTQYF,TRBV7-8
CAWSGGLETDTQYF,TRBV30
CASSLGGQPNYGYTF,TRBV5-1
CASSLINGREVYGYTF,TRBV5-1
CASSLGSGGKDTQYF,TRBV7-6
CASSYDDRTQYF,TRBV6-6
CASSETYWGPGANVLTF,TRBV6-1
CASSAGGDTQYF,TRBV9
CASSQSGTGWPNEQYF,TRBV5-8
CASNPDWSLYEQYF,TRBV10-3
CASISLWTRGSSGAYVLTF,TRBV7-9
CASKQPLGIEETQYF,TRBV5-1
CASSSGILAGGGYNEQFF,TRBV28
CSVADRGDSPLHF,TRBV29-1
CASSQTRGVLTF,TRBV3-1
CSELNSFRYNEQFF,TRBV20-1
CATARAGGTDTQYF,TRBV24-1
CIAGLYGYTF,TRBV20-1
CASSPPDANTGELFF,TRBV18
CASSQDEGNTQYF,TRBV7-3
CSVGQGGQEAQYF,TRBV20-1
CASSFGLAGGPFPGELFF,TRBV7-9
CASSLLGTGGSGELFF,TRBV5-1
CASSRGREAAYEQYF,TRBV3-1
CASSPGRYEETQYF,TRBV4-1
CASSSRTGAYENTQYF,TRBV12-3/TRBV12-4
CASRARIYSNQPQHF,TRBV6-1
CASSTIAGGTADTQYF,TRBV28
CASSPSGGGFAYEQYF,TRBV11-2
CAISPLGQAYYYGYTF,TRBV28
CASRGRGDYGYTF,TRBV6-1
CASSLTPNYGYTF,TRBV7-3
CAWTGGAGNSPLHF,TRBV30
CSPTGVAANYGYTF,TRBV20-1
CSAISSGFYNEQFF,TRBV20-1
CASSFSGTTPNYGYTF,TRBV28
CASSDDRGRFGTEAFF,TRBV6-1